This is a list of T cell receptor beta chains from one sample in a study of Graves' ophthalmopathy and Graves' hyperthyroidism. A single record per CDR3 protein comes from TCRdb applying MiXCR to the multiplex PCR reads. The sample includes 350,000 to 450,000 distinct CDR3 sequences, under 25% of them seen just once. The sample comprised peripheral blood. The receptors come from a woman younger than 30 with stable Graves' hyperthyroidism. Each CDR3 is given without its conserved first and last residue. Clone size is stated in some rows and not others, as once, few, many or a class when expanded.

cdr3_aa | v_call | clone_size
SVPGQGNQPQH | TRBV29-1 | many
ASRSGLAKTQY | TRBV12-3/TRBV12-4 | many
ASRQLVQETQY | TRBV2 | many
ASSSSGGLQETQY | TRBV12-3/TRBV12-4 | many
ASSPRGEITLH | TRBV28 | -
SVEEVETQY | TRBV29-1 | many
SATLAGEPYEQY | TRBV20-1 | -
ASSLFGLAGYEQY | TRBV13 | many
ASSLLPAQEETQY | TRBV11-1 | -
ASSQDGNRFYGYT | TRBV6-1 | -
ASSYTGPMNTEAF | TRBV28 | many
ASRGTGPSDSPLH | TRBV12-3/TRBV12-4 | many
ASSLLGRATYEQY | TRBV5-1 | many
ASSNLRDKYMNTEAF | TRBV6-2/TRBV6-3 | many
ASSLSGASHEQY | TRBV28 | few
AWSGTSWSEAF | TRBV30 | many
AWSADRGGYGYT | TRBV30 | few
ASSQDGGQNTGELF | TRBV4-2 | -
ASSYQLVYGYT | TRBV12-3/TRBV12-4 | -
ASGAYPYEQY | TRBV6-1 | -
ASTEPGQGSREQY | TRBV5-1 | many
ASSYSIQSTNYGYT | TRBV6-5 | many
ASSEAGVGYEQY | TRBV6-1 | many
ATSRDLTGSRGYT | TRBV15 | many
ASSLTTAGLETQY | TRBV7-6 | many
ASSPQWGSGANVLT | TRBV4-3 | many
ASSQNGVGYYEQY | TRBV7-2 | many
STSGATLYEQY | TRBV20-1 | many
ATSRDSGGPYYGYT | TRBV15 | -
SASGLNDQPQH | TRBV20-1 | many
ASSEYRHSGNTIY | TRBV25-1 | many
ASRPWVEYGYT | TRBV12-3/TRBV12-4 | many
ARTAGKGSGELF | TRBV2 | -